This TCR beta chain comes out of a study of identical twins. This CDR3 contains 15 residues. Germline-derived CDR1 and CDR2 are SEHNR and FQNEAQ (reference sequence). The V segment lost 3 bases and the J segment 5 bases; nucleotides outside the gene matches: 6. TCRdb called the 5' RACE reads again in MiXCR, with one record for every CDR3 protein. The table shows fewer than 900,000 distinct CDR3 sequences, with about 20% occurring only once. The sample also formed part of further work on T cells expressing NK-cell markers.

The TCR originated in a woman between 18 and 30 years old in good health. Sequenced: PBMCs. The rearrangement uses TRBV7-9 and TRBJ2-7; 11 nucleotides match TRBD2. The CDR3, as DNA: TGTGCCAGCAGCTTCGGGACTAGCGGAACGCACGAGCAGTACTTC. It codes for CASSFGTSGTHEQYF.